The 21 T cell receptor beta chains below come from one sample, sequenced in a study of blood T cell repertoires in COVID-19. Clones were sequenced by immunoSEQ multiplex PCR, and TCRdb holds only the in-frame ones, with some missing. The data show a few hundred thousand clones, about 87% seen once. The sequenced sample consisted of peripheral blood. The receptors here all came from a woman aged 70-85 years with active or convalescent COVID-19.

V gene TRBV9 combines with J gene TRBJ1-3; 7 bases agree with TRBD1. The CDR3 is made up of 16 amino acids. The V gene's germline CDR1 is SGDLS and CDR2 YYNGEE. The V gene end was trimmed by 7 bases and the J gene end by 4 bases; junction bases not matched to a gene: 14. The CDR3 DNA is TGTGCCAGCTCCCTGCGGACAGGATCCGTCGGAAACACCATATATTTT. Translation: CASSLRTGSVGNTIYF. The whole variable domain, remainder taken from reference TRBV9 and TRBJ1-3, is DSGVTQTPKHLITATGQRVTLRCSPRSGDLSVYWYQQSLDQGLQFLIQYYNGEERAKGNILERFSAQQFPDLHSELNLSSLELGDSALYFCASSLRTGSVGNTIYFGEGSWLTVV.

The chain employs TRBV19 and TRBJ2-1; 7 bases agree with TRBD1. CDR1 is LNHDA, CDR2 SQIVND, per germline (reference sequence). The CDR3 covers 13 residues. V gave up 2 bases and J gave up 8 bases; unmatched junction bases: 3. In nucleotides, the CDR3 is TGTGCCAGTAGTATACGGCAGGGGGATGAGCAGTTCTTC. It encodes CASSIRQGDEQFF.

V gene TRBV6-9 combines with J gene TRBJ1-5, with 7 bases aligning to TRBD1. Per germline, CDR1 MNHGY and CDR2 SVAAGI. J gave up 5 bases and V 8 bases, and 15 bases lay outside the gene matches. CDR3 length equals 16 residues. This chain's CDR3 is CASGYSGTDFYQPQHF. The CDR3 region has the DNA TGTGCCAGCGGGTACTCCGGGACAGATTTTTATCAGCCCCAGCATTTT.

This clone was counted between two and nine times. This sequence joins TRBV29-1 and TRBJ1-1; unclear D gene. The CDR3 loop spans 12 amino acids. The germline V gene has CDR1 SQVTM and CDR2 ANQGSEA. Trimming took 8 bases from V and 0 from J, leaving 10 bases between them. In DNA form, the CDR3 reads TGCAGCCTAGGACTCCTGAACACTGAAGCTTTCTTT. It translates to CSLGLLNTEAFF.

The chain has TRBV5-1 and TRBJ2-3; TRBD1 aligns across 7 bases. This CDR3 comprises 14 residues. The V segment lost 4 bases and the J segment 6 bases; nucleotides outside the gene matches: 8. Germline V gene sequence: CDR1 SGHRS, CDR2 YFSETQ. The chain's CDR3 is CASSSTGAGDTQYF. The CDR3 nucleotides read TGCGCCAGCAGCAGTACAGGGGCCGGGGATACGCAGTATTTT.

The chain combines TRBV7-2 with TRBJ1-6, with 8 bases lining up with TRBD1. This CDR3 has 15 residues. The V gene's germline CDR1 is SGHTA and CDR2 FQGNSA. J was trimmed by 8 bases and V by 5 bases; bases with no gene match: 8. In DNA, the CDR3 is TGTGCCAGCAGCCCTGACAGGGGAAAATATTCACCCCTCCACTTT. Its translation: CASSPDRGKYSPLHF.

V is TRBV10-2 and J is TRBJ2-4; possible D gene TRBD2, 6 bases. CDR3 length: 13 residues. V shed 5 bases and J shed 3 bases, with 8 bases lying between them. Per germline, CDR1 WSHSY and CDR2 SAAADI. CDR3 DNA: TGCGCCAGCAGTCCCGGGAGCAAAAACATTCAGTACTTC. Translation gives CASSPGSKNIQYF.

This clone was detected only once. The V and J genes are TRBV5-4 and TRBJ2-2, with D tentatively TRBD2 (6 bases). Trimming stripped 4 bases from V and 2 bases from J, with 12 bases between. The CDR3 covers 15 residues. From germline, CDR1 is SGHNT and CDR2 YYREEE (reference sequence). CDR3 bases: TGTGCCAGCAGCCGGGGGTCGGATAACACCGGGGAGCTGTTTTTT. This codes for CASSRGSDNTGELFF.

The rearrangement links TRBV27 to TRBJ2-7; 7 bases agree with TRBD1. V was pared by 7 bases and J by 3 bases, with 3 bases of the junction left unmatched. The CDR3 is 12 amino acids. The V gene's germline CDR1 is MNHEY and CDR2 SMNVEV (reference sequence). CDR3 coding DNA: TGTGCCAGCATGAGGGACAGCTACGAGCAGTACTTC. Translation: CASMRDSYEQYF.

This clone has just a few counts. J is TRBJ1-2 and V is TRBV27; possible D gene TRBD1, 5 bases. From germline, CDR1 is MNHEY and CDR2 SMNVEV (reference sequence). V gave up 4 bases and J gave up 7 bases, with 16 bases separating them. The CDR3 has 14 amino acids. CDR3 nucleotide sequence: TGTGCCAGCAGTTCTGCAGGGAGGGTGGGTGGCTACACCTTC. Its translation: CASSSAGRVGGYTF.

The sample holds a few counts of this clone. This chain links TRBV4-3 with TRBJ1-5; the D gene is possibly TRBD1 (5 bases). CDR1 and CDR2 (germline): LGHNA, YSLEER. CDR3 length: 14 amino acids. V was trimmed by 0 bases and J by 11 bases, leaving 14 bases between them. The CDR3, as DNA: TGCGCCAGCAGCCAAGACCTACTCGGGGGGGCCCAGCATTTT. This sequence encodes CASSQDLLGGAQHF.

The J gene is TRBJ2-3, the V gene TRBV10-3; D uncertain. Between the trimmed V and J ends, which lost 4 bases and 2 bases, there was a span of 7 bases. Germline loops: CDR1 ENHRY, CDR2 SYGVKD. This CDR3 comprises 13 residues. As DNA, the CDR3 is TGTGCCATCAGTGGTTCTTACACAGATACGCAGTATTTT. This sequence encodes CAISGSYTDTQYF.

The chain carries TRBV24-1 and TRBJ2-3, with D maybe TRBD1 (5 bases). V was trimmed by 2 bases and J by 5 bases, leaving 13 bases between them. Germline CDR1 is KGHDR and CDR2 is SFDVKD. CDR3 size: 15 residues. CDR3 sequence reads: CATSDSIQGVDTQYF. The CDR3 coding sequence is TGTGCCACCAGTGATTCAATTCAAGGGGTAGATACGCAGTATTTT.

Comment on this clone: This same CDR3 is encoded by further DNA sequences in the sample. V usage is TRBV19 and J usage is TRBJ2-7, with 9 bases fitting TRBD1. CDR1 LNHDA and CDR2 SQIVND come from the germline V gene (reference sequence). V was clipped by 11 bases and J by 0 bases; unmatched bases: 11. The CDR3 is 15 residues long. CDR3: CASSRGTGSSYEQYF. CDR3 nucleotide sequence: TGTGCCTCGAGTCGCGGGACAGGGAGCTCCTACGAGCAGTACTTC.

This sequence joins TRBV18 and TRBJ1-6, with 8 bases matching TRBD1. V lost 3 bases, J lost 4 bases, and 11 bases stayed unmatched. The germline CDR1 and CDR2 sequences are KGHSH and LQKENI. The CDR3 covers 18 residues. The CDR3 reads CASSPYTGGGKYNSPLHF. DNA for the CDR3: TGTGCCAGCTCACCCTATACAGGGGGGGGAAAATATAATTCACCCCTCCACTTT.

This CDR3 reads CASSSRGHTVQETQYF. CDR3 DNA sequence: TGTGCCAGCAGCTCCCGGGGACACACCGTCCAAGAGACCCAGTACTTC. V usage is TRBV11-2 and J usage is TRBJ2-5; a weak D match, TRBD1 (6 bases). The V end was cut by 4 bases, the J end by 1 base, with 16 bases between. The CDR3 has 16 residues. Germline V gene data show CDR1 as SGHAT and CDR2 as FQNNGV.

The V gene is TRBV7-8, the J gene TRBJ1-2; D is undetermined. Germline loops: CDR1 SGHVS, CDR2 FQNEAQ. This CDR3 has 13 residues. The ends were cut back, 1 base at V and 8 bases at J, with 11 bases in the middle. The CDR3 sequence: CASSLGLGGGYTF. The CDR3 DNA follows: TGTGCCAGCAGCTTAGGACTCGGAGGAGGCTACACCTTC.

Worth noting for this clone: A read error may produce the germline difference seen at one junction end. V and J are TRBV5-4 and TRBJ1-3, with D possibly TRBD1 on 5 matching bases. The CDR3 covers 13 residues. Looked up from germline, CDR1 is SGHNT and CDR2 is YYREEE (reference sequence). CDR3 region: CASRLARAKPIYF. CDR3 in DNA: TGTGCCAGCAGATTGGCCAGGGCTAAGCCCATATATTTT.

V gene TRBV19 combines with J gene TRBJ1-1; weak D call: TRBD1 (6 bases). Trimming left V 4 bases short and J 0 bases short, with 12 bases between. CDR1 LNHDA and CDR2 SQIVND come from the germline V gene (reference sequence). This CDR3 region has 15 residues. CDR3 loop: CASSTLTGMNTEAFF. In DNA, the CDR3 is TGTGCCAGTAGTACCTTGACAGGTATGAACACTGAAGCTTTCTTT.

V gene TRBV9 combines with J gene TRBJ2-2; D is undetermined. Germline V CDR1 and CDR2: SGDLS, YYNGEE. With 1 base removed from V and 3 bases from J, the gap between germline ends came to 7 bases. CDR3 length equals 14 residues. CDR3 in amino acids: CASSVIQDTGELFF. The DNA for the CDR3 is TGTGCCAGCAGCGTAATACAAGACACCGGGGAGCTGTTTTTT.

Concerning this clone itself: This specimen includes other DNA sequences encoding the same CDR3. The chain has TRBV6-4 and TRBJ1-1; possible D gene TRBD1, 5 bases. Between the trimmed V and J ends, which lost 3 bases and 0 bases, there was a span of 5 bases. The CDR3 length is 13 residues. Germline assignment: CDR1 MRHNA and CDR2 SNTAGT. The chain's CDR3 is CASSEQVNTEAFF. The CDR3 DNA reads as TGTGCCAGCAGTGAACAGGTGAACACTGAAGCTTTCTTT.